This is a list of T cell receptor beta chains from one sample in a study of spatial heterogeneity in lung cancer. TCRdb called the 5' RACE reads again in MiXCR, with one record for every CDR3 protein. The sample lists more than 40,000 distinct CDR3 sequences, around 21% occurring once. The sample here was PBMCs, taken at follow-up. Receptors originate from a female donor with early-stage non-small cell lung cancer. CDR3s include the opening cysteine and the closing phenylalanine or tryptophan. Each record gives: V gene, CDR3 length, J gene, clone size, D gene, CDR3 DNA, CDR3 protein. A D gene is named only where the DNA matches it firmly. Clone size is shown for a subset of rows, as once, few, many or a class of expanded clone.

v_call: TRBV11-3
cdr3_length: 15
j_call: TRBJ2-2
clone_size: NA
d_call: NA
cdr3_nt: TGTGCCAGCAGCTTAGGCCAGGGAAGTGCCGGGGAGCTGTTTTTT
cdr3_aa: CASSLGQGSAGELFF

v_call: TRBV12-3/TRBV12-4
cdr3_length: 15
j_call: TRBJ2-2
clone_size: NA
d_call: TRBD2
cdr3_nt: TGTGCCAGCAACCTGGGACTAGCGGGAGGCGGGGAGCTGTTTTTT
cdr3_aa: CASNLGLAGGGELFF

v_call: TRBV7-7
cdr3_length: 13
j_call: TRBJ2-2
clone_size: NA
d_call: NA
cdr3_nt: TGTGCTAGCAGCGAGCGACGGGGCGGGGAGCTGTTTTTT
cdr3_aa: CASSERRGGELFF

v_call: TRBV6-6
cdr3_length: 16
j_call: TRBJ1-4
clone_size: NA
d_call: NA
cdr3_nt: TGTGCCAGCAGTTACTCAGGGAAGACAACTAATGAAAAACTGTTTTTT
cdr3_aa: CASSYSGKTTNEKLFF

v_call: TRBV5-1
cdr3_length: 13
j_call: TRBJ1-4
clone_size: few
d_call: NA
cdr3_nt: TGCGCCAGCAGCTTGGGCGTGTATGAAAAACTGTTTTTT
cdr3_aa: CASSLGVYEKLFF

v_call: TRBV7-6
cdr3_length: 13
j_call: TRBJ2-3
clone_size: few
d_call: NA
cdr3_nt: TGTGCCAGCAGCACCCGGGGGCAGCTCACTTTGCATTTT
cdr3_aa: CASSTRGQLTLHF

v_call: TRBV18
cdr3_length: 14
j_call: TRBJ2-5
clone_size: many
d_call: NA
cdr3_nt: TGTGCCAGCTCACCACCTAGCAGTAAAGAGACCCAGTACTTC
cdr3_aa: CASSPPSSKETQYF

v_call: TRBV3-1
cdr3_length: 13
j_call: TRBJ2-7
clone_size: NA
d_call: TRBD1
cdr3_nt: TGTGCCAGCGGGACAGGGGATACCTACGAGCAGTACTTC
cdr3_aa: CASGTGDTYEQYF

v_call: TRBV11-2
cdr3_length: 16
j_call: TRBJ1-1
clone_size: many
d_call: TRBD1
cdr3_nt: TGTGCCAGCAGCTGGGGTGGGGGGACAGAGAACACTGAAGCTTTCTTT
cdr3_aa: CASSWGGGTENTEAFF

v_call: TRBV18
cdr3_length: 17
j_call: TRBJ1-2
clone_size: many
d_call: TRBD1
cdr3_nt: TGTGCCAGCTCACCGACGAGCGCGGGACAGAGTAACTATGGCTACACCTTC
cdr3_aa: CASSPTSAGQSNYGYTF

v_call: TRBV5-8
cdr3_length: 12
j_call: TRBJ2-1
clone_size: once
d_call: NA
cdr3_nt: TGTGCCAGCAGCTTCGGAATCAATGAGCAGTTCTTC
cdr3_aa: CASSFGINEQFF

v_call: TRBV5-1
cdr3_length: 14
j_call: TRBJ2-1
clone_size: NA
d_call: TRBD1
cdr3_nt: TGCGCCAGCAGCTTACAGGGGGCGTTGGATGAGCAGTTCTTC
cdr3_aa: CASSLQGALDEQFF

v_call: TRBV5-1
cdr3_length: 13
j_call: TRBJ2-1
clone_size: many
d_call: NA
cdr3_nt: TGCGCCAGCAGCTTGGCGGCGGCCAATGAGCAGTTCTTC
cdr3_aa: CASSLAAANEQFF

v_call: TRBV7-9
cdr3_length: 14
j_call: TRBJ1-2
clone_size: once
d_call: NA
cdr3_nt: TGTGCCAGCAGCTTCCCCCCCAGGGACTATGGCTACACCTTC
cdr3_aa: CASSFPPRDYGYTF

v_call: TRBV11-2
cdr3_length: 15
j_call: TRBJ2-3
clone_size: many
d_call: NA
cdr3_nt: TGTGCCAGCAGCTTAGTTGGCTACAGCACAGATACGCAGTATTTT
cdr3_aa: CASSLVGYSTDTQYF

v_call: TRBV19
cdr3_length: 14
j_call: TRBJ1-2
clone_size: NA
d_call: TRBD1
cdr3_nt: TGTGCCAGTAGTCACCGGGACAGGGGGAATGGCTACACCTTC
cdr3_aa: CASSHRDRGNGYTF

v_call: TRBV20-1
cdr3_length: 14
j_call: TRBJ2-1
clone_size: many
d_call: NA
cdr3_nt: TGCAGTGCAGGGGTAGGTCAGGCCTACAATGAGCAGTTCTTC
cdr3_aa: CSAGVGQAYNEQFF

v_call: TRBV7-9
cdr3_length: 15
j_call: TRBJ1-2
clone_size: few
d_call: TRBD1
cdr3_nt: TGTGCCAGCAGCCATTCAGACAGGGGGCTCCGGGGCTACACCTTC
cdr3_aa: CASSHSDRGLRGYTF

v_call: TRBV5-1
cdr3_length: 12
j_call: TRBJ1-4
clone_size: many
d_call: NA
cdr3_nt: TGCGCCAGCCGAGCCACTAATGAAAAACTGTTTTTT
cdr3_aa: CASRATNEKLFF

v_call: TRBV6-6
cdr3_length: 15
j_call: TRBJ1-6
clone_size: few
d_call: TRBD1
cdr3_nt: TGTGCCAGCAGTTACGGGGACAGGGTCCGGTCACCCCTCCACTTT
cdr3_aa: CASSYGDRVRSPLHF

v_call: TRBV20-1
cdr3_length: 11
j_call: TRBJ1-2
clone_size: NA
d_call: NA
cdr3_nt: TGCAGTGCTAGTCGGGGGGAGCTGAGCGCCTTC
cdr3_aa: CSASRGELSAF

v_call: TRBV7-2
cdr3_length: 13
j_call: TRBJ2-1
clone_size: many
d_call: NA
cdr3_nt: TGTGCCAGCAGCTTAGGGGCAAGTACTGAGCAGTTCTTC
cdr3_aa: CASSLGASTEQFF

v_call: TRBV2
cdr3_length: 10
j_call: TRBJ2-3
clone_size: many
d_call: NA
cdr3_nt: TGTGCCAGCTTGGCCGATACGCAGTATTTT
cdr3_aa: CASLADTQYF

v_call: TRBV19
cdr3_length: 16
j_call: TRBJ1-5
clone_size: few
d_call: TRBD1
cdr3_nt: TGTGCCAGTAGTGTCCTACCGGGACAGGTCAATCAGCCCCAGCATTTT
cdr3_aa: CASSVLPGQVNQPQHF

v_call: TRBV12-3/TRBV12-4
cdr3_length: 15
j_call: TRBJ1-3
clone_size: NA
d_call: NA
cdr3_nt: TGTGCCAGCAGTTTACAGGGGATTGCGGGAAACACCATATATTTT
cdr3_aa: CASSLQGIAGNTIYF

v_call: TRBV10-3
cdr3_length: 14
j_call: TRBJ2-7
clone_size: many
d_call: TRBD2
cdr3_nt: TGTGCCATCAAGGGGGGGACTAGCGGTCACGAGCAGTACTTC
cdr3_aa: CAIKGGTSGHEQYF

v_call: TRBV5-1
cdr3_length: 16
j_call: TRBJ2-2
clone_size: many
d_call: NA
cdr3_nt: TGCGCCAGCAGCTTGAAAGGGGGGACGAACACCGGGGAGCTGTTTTTT
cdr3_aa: CASSLKGGTNTGELFF

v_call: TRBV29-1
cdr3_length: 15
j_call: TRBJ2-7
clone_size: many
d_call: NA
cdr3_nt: TGCAGCGTTGAAGGTGTCGGCGGCCTGGGATACGAGCAGTACTTC
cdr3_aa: CSVEGVGGLGYEQYF

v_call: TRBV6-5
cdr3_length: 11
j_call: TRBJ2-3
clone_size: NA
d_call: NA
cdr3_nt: TGTGCCAGCAGTAAAACAGATACGCAGTATTTT
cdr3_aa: CASSKTDTQYF

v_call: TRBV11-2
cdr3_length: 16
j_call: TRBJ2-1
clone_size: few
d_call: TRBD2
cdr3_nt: TGTGCCAGCAGCCCCCGACTAGCGGTGACCTACAATGAGCAGTTCTTC
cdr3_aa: CASSPRLAVTYNEQFF

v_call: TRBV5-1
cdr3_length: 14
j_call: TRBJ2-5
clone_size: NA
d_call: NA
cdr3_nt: TGCGCCAGCAGCTGGGTTGGGCAGGGAGAGACCCAGTACTTC
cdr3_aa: CASSWVGQGETQYF

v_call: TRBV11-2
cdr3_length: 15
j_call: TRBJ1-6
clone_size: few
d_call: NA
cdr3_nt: TGTGCCAGCAGATCCCCTCGGGGCCTCAATTCACCCCTCCACTTT
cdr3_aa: CASRSPRGLNSPLHF

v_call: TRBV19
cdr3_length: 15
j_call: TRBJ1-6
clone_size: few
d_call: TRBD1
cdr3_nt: TGTGCCAGTAGTTTGGACAGGGGGCATAATTCACCCCTCCACTTT
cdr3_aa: CASSLDRGHNSPLHF

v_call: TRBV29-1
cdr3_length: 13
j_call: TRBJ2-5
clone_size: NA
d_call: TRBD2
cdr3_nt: TGCAGCGTTGACCGACTAGCGGGGGAGACCCAGTACTTC
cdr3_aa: CSVDRLAGETQYF

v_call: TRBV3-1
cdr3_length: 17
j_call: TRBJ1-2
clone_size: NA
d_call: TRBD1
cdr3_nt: TGTGCCAGCAGCCAATTTAGCAGGACAGGCCTTAACTATGGCTACACCTTC
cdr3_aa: CASSQFSRTGLNYGYTF

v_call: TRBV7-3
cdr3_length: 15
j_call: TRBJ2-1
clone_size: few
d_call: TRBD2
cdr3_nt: TGTGCCAGCAGCCTTAGCGGGGGCTCCTACAATGAGCAGTTCTTC
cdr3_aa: CASSLSGGSYNEQFF

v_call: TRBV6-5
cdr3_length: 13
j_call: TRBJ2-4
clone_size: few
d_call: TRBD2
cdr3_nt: TGTGCCAGCCAGCGGGGGGCAAGAAACATTCAGTACTTC
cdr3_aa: CASQRGARNIQYF

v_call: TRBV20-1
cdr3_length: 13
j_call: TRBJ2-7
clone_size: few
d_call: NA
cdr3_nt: TGCAGTGCTTTGACGGTTGGTGCCTACGAGCAGTACTTC
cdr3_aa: CSALTVGAYEQYF

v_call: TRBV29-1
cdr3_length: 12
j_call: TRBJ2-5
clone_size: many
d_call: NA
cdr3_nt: TGCAGCGCCGCGGGATTCGCGGAGACCCAGTACTTC
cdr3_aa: CSAAGFAETQYF

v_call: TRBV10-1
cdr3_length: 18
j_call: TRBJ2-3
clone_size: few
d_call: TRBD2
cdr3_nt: TGCGCCAGCAGTGGGCTAGCGGGGGGGCTTGCTAGCACAGATACGCAGTATTTT
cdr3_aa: CASSGLAGGLASTDTQYF

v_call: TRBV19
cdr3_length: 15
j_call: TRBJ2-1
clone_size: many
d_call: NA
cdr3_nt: TGTGCCAGTAATACGGGAGTAGGGTCCTACAATGAGCAGTTCTTC
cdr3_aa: CASNTGVGSYNEQFF

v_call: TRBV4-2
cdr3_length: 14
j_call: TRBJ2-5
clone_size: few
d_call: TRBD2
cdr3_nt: TGTGCCAGCAGCCAAGATCGACTAGCGAGGACCCAGTACTTC
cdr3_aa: CASSQDRLARTQYF

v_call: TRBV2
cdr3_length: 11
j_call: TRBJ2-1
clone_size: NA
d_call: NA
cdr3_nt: TGTGCCAGTGGCCTTAGGGGTGAGCAGTTCTTC
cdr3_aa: CASGLRGEQFF

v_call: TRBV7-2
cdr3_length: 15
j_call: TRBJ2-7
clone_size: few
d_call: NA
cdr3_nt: TGTGCCAGCAGCTATAAGGGGACCGCCTCTCGGGAGCAGTACTTC
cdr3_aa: CASSYKGTASREQYF

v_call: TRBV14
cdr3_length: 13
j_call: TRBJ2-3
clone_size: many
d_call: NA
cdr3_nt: TGTGCCAGCAGCCAAGAGTGGCCAGATACGCAGTATTTT
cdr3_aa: CASSQEWPDTQYF

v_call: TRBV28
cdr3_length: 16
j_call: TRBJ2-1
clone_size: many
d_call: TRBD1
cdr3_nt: TGTGCCAGCAGTCCTCCCCTGACAGGGTATAGGGGTGAGCAGTTCTTC
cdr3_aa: CASSPPLTGYRGEQFF

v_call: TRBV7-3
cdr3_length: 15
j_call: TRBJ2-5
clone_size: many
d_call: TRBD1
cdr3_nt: TGTGCCAGCAGCTTCGGGACAGGGAGTCTGGAGACCCAGTACTTC
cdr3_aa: CASSFGTGSLETQYF

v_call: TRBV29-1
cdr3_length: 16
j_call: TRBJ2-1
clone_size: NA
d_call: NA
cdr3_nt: TGCAGCGTTGAAGCCCAAGCGGGTCTCTTCTACAATGAGCAGTTCTTC
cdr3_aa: CSVEAQAGLFYNEQFF

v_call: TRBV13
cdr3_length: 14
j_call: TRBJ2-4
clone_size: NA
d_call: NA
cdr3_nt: TGTGCCAGCAGCTTCTTATTAGCCAAAAACATTCAGTACTTC
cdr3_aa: CASSFLLAKNIQYF

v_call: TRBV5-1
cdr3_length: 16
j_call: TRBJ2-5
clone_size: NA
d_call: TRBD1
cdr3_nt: TGCGCCAGCCGCAGGGACAGCTCGGCGTACCAAGAGACCCAGTACTTC
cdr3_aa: CASRRDSSAYQETQYF

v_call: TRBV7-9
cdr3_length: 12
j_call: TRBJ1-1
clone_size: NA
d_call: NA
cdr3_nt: TGTGCCAGCAGCTTCCGGGACATTGAAGCTTTCTTT
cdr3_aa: CASSFRDIEAFF

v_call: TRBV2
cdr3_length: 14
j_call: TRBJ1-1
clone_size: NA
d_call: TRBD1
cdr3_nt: TGTGCCAGCGGAAAGACAGGGCGAGGCACTGAAGCTTTCTTT
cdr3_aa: CASGKTGRGTEAFF

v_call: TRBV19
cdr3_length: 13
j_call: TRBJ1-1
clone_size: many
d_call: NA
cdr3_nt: TGTGCCAGTTCCTCCTACAGGGAAGCTGAAGCTTTCTTT
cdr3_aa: CASSSYREAEAFF

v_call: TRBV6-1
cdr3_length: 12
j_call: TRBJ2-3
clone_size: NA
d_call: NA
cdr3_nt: TGTGCCAGCAACATGAACACAGATACGCAGTATTTT
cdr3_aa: CASNMNTDTQYF

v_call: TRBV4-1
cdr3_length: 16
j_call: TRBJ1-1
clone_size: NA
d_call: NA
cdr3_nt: TGCGCCAGCAGCCAACGGGACAAGGACTGGTCTGATGAAGCTTTCTTT
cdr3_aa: CASSQRDKDWSDEAFF

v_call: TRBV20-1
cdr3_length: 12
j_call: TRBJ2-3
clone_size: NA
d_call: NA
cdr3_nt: TGCAGTGCTAGAGCTAGCACAGATACGCAGTATTTT
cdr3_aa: CSARASTDTQYF

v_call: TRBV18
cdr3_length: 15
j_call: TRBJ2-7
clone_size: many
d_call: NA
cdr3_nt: TGTGCCAGCTCACCTTCTGAACAGGGATGGGATAAGCAGTACTTC
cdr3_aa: CASSPSEQGWDKQYF